One sample yielded the 8 T cell receptor beta chains listed below, sequenced in a study of blood T cell repertoires in COVID-19. TCRdb's copy holds only in-frame clones and misses some; the assay was immunoSEQ multiplex PCR. This repertoire shows about 150,000 clones, approximately 80% found once; its top ten account for approximately 15%. Source material: peripheral blood. These receptors were taken from a woman older than 75 with acute or convalescent COVID-19.

The rearrangement links TRBV5-4 to TRBJ2-1; 13 bases fit TRBD2. Losses at the gene ends were 0 bases for V and 5 bases for J; bases not matched to a gene: 2. From germline, CDR1 is SGHNT and CDR2 YYREEE (reference sequence). The CDR3 is 16 residues long. CDR3 protein: CASSLGGTSGNNEQFF. For the CDR3, the DNA is TGTGCCAGCAGCTTGGGTGGGACTAGCGGGAACAATGAGCAGTTCTTC.

In DNA form, the CDR3 reads TGCGCCAGCAGCTTGGCGGGGGGCGGCAATGAGCAGTTCTTC. This encodes CASSLAGGGNEQFF. The gene calls are TRBV5-1 and TRBJ2-1, with D tentatively TRBD2 (7 bases). Trimming took 0 bases from V and 6 from J, leaving 10 bases between them. This CDR3 has 14 amino acids. Germline lookup yields CDR1 SGHRS and CDR2 YFSETQ.

V usage is TRBV6-5 and J usage is TRBJ1-1; 9 bases match TRBD1. The V gene's germline CDR1 is MNHEY and CDR2 SVGAGI. Unmatched junction bases numbered 8, after V lost 6 bases and J lost 6 bases. This CDR3 has 14 residues. CDR3 sequence (DNA): TGTGCCAGCAGGCCGGGACAGGGAAGACCTGAAGCTTTCTTT. It yields the protein CASRPGQGRPEAFF.

This chain uses TRBV6-2 or TRBV6-3 with TRBJ2-5, with D possibly TRBD2 on 7 matching bases. The germline CDR1 and CDR2 sequences are MNHEY and SVGEGT. Between the trimmed V and J ends, which lost 4 bases and 7 bases, there was a span of 16 bases. The CDR3 length is 14 residues. CDR3 residues: CASSFSGTTGTQYF. In nucleotides, the CDR3 is TGTGCCAGCAGTTTCAGCGGGACAACTGGGACCCAGTACTTC.

V is TRBV12-3 or TRBV12-4 and J is TRBJ2-1, with D maybe TRBD2 (6 bases). The CDR3 is made up of 13 amino acids. With 4 bases removed from V and 12 bases from J, the gap between germline ends came to 16 bases. CDR3 protein: CASSSLDPGVQFF. For the CDR3, the DNA is TGTGCCAGCAGTTCCTTGGACCCGGGGGTGCAGTTCTTC.

The V call is TRBV28, the J call TRBJ1-3; weak D call: TRBD1 (6 bases). Germline V gene data show CDR1 as MDHEN and CDR2 as SYDVKM. The CDR3 covers 17 residues. Trimming left V 4 bases short and J 5 bases short, with 21 bases between. The CDR3 is CASSYGLSATGRNTIYF. The CDR3 DNA follows: TGTGCCAGCAGTTATGGGTTGAGTGCCACAGGGAGAAACACCATATATTTT.

The chain has TRBV21-1 and TRBJ1-4; TRBD1, the table's D call, lacks a check against the DNA. TRBV21-1 counts as a pseudogene. CDR3 length: 19 amino acids. The CDR3 here is CASSKRGLGRGKTNEKLFF. CDR3 nucleotide sequence: TGTGCCAGCAGCAAAAGGGGTCTGGGCAGGGGAAAAACTAATGAAAAACTGTTTTTT.

The gene calls are TRBV11-2 and TRBJ1-2; D possibly corresponds to TRBD1 (6 bases). The V and J ends lost 1 base and 7 bases respectively, with 16 bases between them. Looked up from germline, CDR1 is SGHAT and CDR2 is FQNNGV. The CDR3 totals 15 residues. The CDR3 sequence: CASSLARGGSRGYTF. In DNA form, the CDR3 reads TGTGCCAGCAGCTTAGCAAGGGGGGGTTCTCGTGGCTACACCTTC.